These 26 T cell receptor beta chains originate from one sample sequenced in a study of neoadjuvant anti-PD-1 for oral cavity cancer. The repertoire was sequenced with immunoSEQ multiplex PCR; TCRdb's copy has only in-frame clones and lacks some. The data show 20,000 to 25,000 clones, with 27% seen just once and around 15% held by the top ten. Time point in this sample: after neoadjuvant nivolumab, at surgical resection. Sequencing was performed on tumor tissue, taken after nivolumab (anti-PD-1) treatment. The receptors originated from a person aged 35 to 85 with oral cavity squamous cell carcinoma.

This clone turned up a few times. This chain joins TRBV19 and TRBJ1-1; tentative D call: TRBD1 (5 bases). The germline gives CDR1 LNHDA, CDR2 SQIVND (reference sequence). The CDR3 runs 14 residues. Trimming shortened V by 5 bases and J by 0 bases, and 10 bases separated the two germline ends. CDR3 loop: CASSPRVMNTEAFF. The CDR3, as DNA: TGTGCCAGTAGTCCCAGGGTAATGAACACTGAAGCTTTCTTT.

A few counts support this clone. The rearrangement joins TRBV11-2 to TRBJ2-7; a weak D match, TRBD1 (6 bases). V lost 5 bases and J 0 bases, leaving 20 bases between the germline ends. Per the germline V gene, CDR1 is SGHAT and CDR2 is FQNNGV. The CDR3 runs to 17 residues. The CDR3 loop is CASSPGTPISSSYEQYF. The CDR3 coding sequence is TGTGCCAGCAGCCCCGGGACACCCATTAGCAGCTCCTACGAGCAGTACTTC.

The chain has TRBV30 and TRBJ1-1, with 9 bases that match TRBD1. This CDR3 spans 15 amino acids. V dropped 0 bases and J dropped 5; count of bases not matched to a gene: 7. The germline V gene encodes CDR1 GTSNPN and CDR2 SVGIG (reference sequence). CDR3 DNA: TGTGCCTGGAGTGTAGGCAGGACAGGGGAGACTGAAGCTTTCTTT. This sequence encodes CAWSVGRTGETEAFF.

Here the CDR3 DNA reads TGCGCCAGCAGCTTTCAGGGGAAAGGCAATGAGCAGTTCTTC. This translates into CASSFQGKGNEQFF. The chain employs TRBV5-1 and TRBJ2-1; the D gene is possibly TRBD1 (6 bases). V lost 2 bases to trimming and J lost 6 bases, with 12 bases between them. The CDR3 is made up of 14 amino acids. Germline V CDR1 and CDR2: SGHRS, YFSETQ.

The chain employs TRBV6-5 and TRBJ2-7, with 7 positions matching TRBD2. The CDR3 loop spans 15 amino acids. V trimming: 2 bases; J trimming: 2 bases; junction bases outside the gene matches: 6. Per the germline V gene, CDR1 is MNHEY and CDR2 is SVGAGI. Written as DNA, the CDR3 is TGTGCCAGCAGTTACCAGGCGGGGGACCCCTACGAGCAGTACTTC. Protein sequence: CASSYQAGDPYEQYF.

This chain links TRBV6-5 with TRBJ1-2, with D possibly being TRBD1 (6 bases). Germline CDR1 and CDR2: MNHEY and SVGAGI. The CDR3 has 14 amino acids. V was shortened by 2 bases and J by 9 bases, with 16 bases between the two germline ends. CDR3 DNA: TGTGCCAGCAGTTACCGGGCGACAGGAATGAGCTACACCTTC. Translating it yields CASSYRATGMSYTF.

The gene calls are TRBV5-1 and TRBJ2-7; the D gene is possibly TRBD2 (6 bases). The ends were cut back, 2 bases at V and 9 bases at J, with 18 bases in the middle. Germline CDR1 is SGHRS and CDR2 is YFSETQ. The CDR3 contains 14 residues. CDR3 nucleotides: TGCGCCAGCAGCTTCCGGGACTCAGCTACTTGGCAGTACTTC. Its translation is CASSFRDSATWQYF.

This clone was detected a few times. The chain combines TRBV11-2 with TRBJ1-1; D might be TRBD1 (5 bases). This CDR3 has 14 residues. Deletions cut 6 bases from V and 5 bases from J, with 16 bases between. Germline V gene sequence: CDR1 SGHAT, CDR2 FQNNGV. The CDR3 loop is CASRWGLIETEAFF. CDR3 nucleotide sequence: TGTGCCAGCAGGTGGGGCTTAATCGAGACTGAAGCTTTCTTT.

The chain has TRBV7-6 and TRBJ2-5; weak D call: TRBD1 (5 bases). Trimming pared 2 bases from V and 6 bases from J, leaving 16 bases between. Germline CDR1 and CDR2: SGHVS and FNYEAQ. This CDR3 contains 15 residues. CDR3 bases: TGTGCCAGCAGCTTACCTTACAAGGGGCGAAAGACCCAGTACTTC. Its translation: CASSLPYKGRKTQYF.

CDR3 DNA sequence: TGTGCCAGCACACCGCAGGGGGCGCTTAACACCGGGGAGCTGTTTTTT. Its translation is CASTPQGALNTGELFF. The chain is built from TRBV7-9 and TRBJ2-2; 8 bases align to TRBD1. From germline, CDR1 is SEHNR and CDR2 FQNEAQ (reference sequence). J gave up 2 bases and V 7 bases, and 9 bases lay outside the gene matches. This CDR3 has 16 amino acids.

In its sample, this clone was seen a few times. V gene TRBV5-1 combines with J gene TRBJ2-7; D remains ambiguous. V was shortened by 2 bases and J by 0 bases, with 9 bases between the two germline ends. The CDR3 is 14 residues long. Germline CDR1 reads SGHRS; CDR2 reads YFSETQ. The CDR3 loop reads CASSLDTSSYEQYF. The CDR3 DNA is TGCGCCAGCAGCTTAGACACCAGCTCCTACGAGCAGTACTTC.

This clone was seen a few times. V gene TRBV27 combines with J gene TRBJ1-5, with D unclear. The CDR3 is 15 residues long. The germline CDR1 and CDR2 sequences are MNHEY and SMNVEV (reference sequence). Trimming removed 1 base at V and 6 bases at J, with 13 bases between. In nucleotides, the CDR3 is TGTGCCAGCAGTTTATATTTCCAGCCCGGTCAGCCCCAGCATTTT. It is translated as CASSLYFQPGQPQHF.

CDR3 nucleotide sequence: TGCGCCAGCAGCTTGATTGCAGGGCTCTGGAACACCGGGGAGCTGTTTTTT. Translated, it gives CASSLIAGLWNTGELFF. V is TRBV5-1 and J is TRBJ2-2, with TRBD1 as a possible D gene (5 bases). Per germline, CDR1 SGHRS and CDR2 YFSETQ. V was clipped by 1 base and J by 1 base, with 14 bases between them. The CDR3 contains 17 residues. Complete variable domain (other parts from reference TRBV5-1 and TRBJ2-2): KAGVTQTPRYLIKTRGQQVTLSCSPISGHRSVSWYQQTPGQGLQFLFEYFSETQRNKGNFPGRFSGRQFSNSRSEMNVSTLELGDSALYLCASSLIAGLWNTGELFFGEGSRLTVL.

The table lists this clone with a few counts. The J gene is TRBJ2-1, the V gene TRBV5-1, with D perhaps assigned TRBD1 or TRBD2 (5 bases each). The CDR3 length is 14 residues. V was pared by 2 bases and J by 6 bases, with 12 bases between. Germline CDR1 SGHRS, CDR2 YFSETQ. CDR3: CASSFIPGSNEQFF. Here the CDR3 DNA reads TGCGCCAGCAGCTTCATACCAGGGAGCAATGAGCAGTTCTTC.

CDR3 in amino acids: CASTRDREVSYGYTF. DNA for the CDR3: TGTGCCAGTACCCGGGACAGGGAGGTGTCTTATGGCTACACCTTC. This chain connects TRBV19 to TRBJ1-2, with 9 positions matching TRBD1. CDR1 is LNHDA, CDR2 SQIVND, per germline (reference sequence). J gave up 5 bases and V 7 bases, and 11 bases lay outside the gene matches. There are 15 residues in the CDR3.

On this clone itself: The identical CDR3 is also encoded by other nucleotide sequences in the sample. The chain links TRBV28 to TRBJ2-6; the D gene is possibly TRBD2 (5 bases). V was clipped by 6 bases and J by 2 bases, with 11 bases between them. The CDR3 runs 15 residues. CDR1 and CDR2 (germline): MDHEN, SYDVKM. CDR3 region: CASSLRGAGANVLTF. CDR3 coding DNA: TGTGCCAGCAGCCTCCGGGGAGCTGGGGCCAACGTCCTGACTTTC.

The V and J genes are TRBV2 and TRBJ1-1; 7 nucleotides match TRBD1. J gave up 0 bases and V 7 bases, and 11 bases lay outside the gene matches. Germline V lookup: CDR1 SNHLY, CDR2 FYNNEI. The length of the CDR3 is 16 residues. The CDR3 region is CASIMEQGLMNTEAFF. The CDR3 DNA follows: TGTGCCAGCATAATGGAACAGGGGCTCATGAACACTGAAGCTTTCTTT.

By share, this clone counts as medium-sized (0.01 to 0.1%). The J gene is TRBJ2-5, the V gene TRBV6-1; D tentatively fits TRBD1 or TRBD2 (5 bases each). CDR3 length: 15 residues. From germline, CDR1 is MNHNS and CDR2 SASEGT. The V end lost 4 bases, the J end lost 1 base, and 13 bases lay between the germline ends. The CDR3 protein is CASSGESGTQETQYF. The CDR3 nucleotides read TGTGCCAGCAGTGGTGAATCCGGGACCCAAGAGACCCAGTACTTC.

J is TRBJ1-2 and V is TRBV7-3; 7 bases map to TRBD1. J gave up 8 bases and V 5 bases, and 8 bases lay outside the gene matches. The CDR3 extends over 13 amino acids. Germline V gene lookup returns CDR1 SGHTA and CDR2 FQGTGA. CDR3 nucleotides: TGTGCCAGCAGCCCCGACAGGGCCGGCGGCTACACCTTC. Its translation is CASSPDRAGGYTF. Drawing the rest from reference TRBV7-3 and TRBJ1-2, the complete variable domain is GAGVSQTPSNKVTEKGKYVELRCDPISGHTALYWYRQSLGQGPEFLIYFQGTGAADDSGLPNDRFFAVRPEGSVSTLKIQRTERGDSAVYLCASSPDRAGGYTFGSGTRLTVV.

This clone was seen only a few times. The gene calls are TRBV10-2 and TRBJ2-1, with D unclear. CDR3 length equals 13 residues. The ends were cut back, 3 bases at V and 0 bases at J, with 3 bases in the middle. The germline V gene encodes CDR1 WSHSY and CDR2 SAAADI. This CDR3 is CASSDGSYNEQFF. DNA for the CDR3: TGCGCCAGCAGTGACGGCTCCTACAATGAGCAGTTCTTC.

The chain employs TRBV7-9 and TRBJ2-2; D remains ambiguous. The CDR3 covers 14 residues. Germline CDR1 reads SEHNR; CDR2 reads FQNEAQ (reference sequence). Trimming removed 5 bases at V and 5 bases at J, with 12 bases between. CDR3 sequence reads: CASSTRQPTGELFF. CDR3 sequence (DNA): TGTGCCAGCAGCACCCGACAACCAACCGGGGAGCTGTTTTTT. The whole variable domain, filled in from reference TRBV7-9 and TRBJ2-2, reads DTGVSQNPRHKITKRGQNVTFRCDPISEHNRLYWYRQTLGQGPEFLTYFQNEAQLEKSRLLSDRFSAERPKGSFSTLEIQRTEQGDSAMYLCASSTRQPTGELFFGEGSRLTVL.

This clone was seen only a few times. This rearrangement joins TRBV11-1 to TRBJ1-2; 11 nucleotides agree with TRBD1. Trimming cost V 3 bases and J 7 bases; bases outside gene matches: 7. This CDR3 has 15 amino acids. Germline V gene lookup returns CDR1 SGHAT and CDR2 FQDESV (reference sequence). CDR3 sequence: CASSLDGQGAFGYTF. The CDR3 region has the DNA TGTGCCAGCAGCTTGGACGGACAGGGGGCGTTTGGCTACACCTTC.

The chain carries TRBV4-1 and TRBJ2-2, with D tentatively TRBD1 (5 bases). The CDR3 length is 13 residues. Germline V lookup: CDR1 MGHRA, CDR2 YSYEKL. V was shortened by 8 bases and J by 1 base, with 8 bases between the two germline ends. DNA of the CDR3: TGCGCCAGCCGTACAGGGAACACCGGGGAGCTGTTTTTT. It encodes CASRTGNTGELFF.

The genes are TRBV12-5 and TRBJ2-5; no firm D call. The CDR3 totals 13 residues. The germline V gene has CDR1 LGHNT and CDR2 FRNRAP. V lost 6 bases and J 5 bases, leaving 13 bases between the germline ends. This CDR3 reads CASGLSGDETQYF. The CDR3 region has the DNA TGTGCTAGTGGCCTCAGTGGAGACGAGACCCAGTACTTC. The whole variable domain, remainder taken from reference TRBV12-5 and TRBJ2-5, is DARVTQTPRHKVTEMGQEVTMRCQPILGHNTVFWYRQTMMQGLELLAYFRNRAPLDDSGMPKDRFSAEMPDATLATLKIQPSEPRDSAVYFCASGLSGDETQYFGPGTRLLVL.

This chain joins TRBV19 and TRBJ2-4, with 9 nucleotides matching TRBD1. Germline V lookup: CDR1 LNHDA, CDR2 SQIVND (reference sequence). The CDR3 is 14 residues long. Trimming removed 6 bases from V and 15 bases from J; junction bases left unmatched: 15. CDR3 DNA: TGTGCCAGTAGATACGGGACAGGGAGACGGCGGGGGTACTTC. It yields the protein CASRYGTGRRRGYF.

This chain connects TRBV7-8 to TRBJ1-5; D gene ambiguous. V dropped 5 bases and J dropped 11 bases, with 22 bases sitting between them. Looked up from germline, CDR1 is SGHVS and CDR2 is FQNEAQ. This CDR3 has 15 amino acids. CDR3 coding DNA: TGTGCCAGCAGCGCAGAGAGGCCACCTAGATCGGCCCAGCATTTT. Its protein is CASSAERPPRSAQHF.